These 3 T cell receptor beta chains were sequenced from one sample in a study of beta chain features in type 1 diabetes. No antigen has been identified for these receptors. Study-wide results and caveats: There was a moderate but significant shortening of TCRB CDR3s in all four CD4+ subsets of Type 1 diabetes patients.

Reverse transcribing all isolated RNA meant expressed TCRB transcripts were sequenced. The data were produced by immunoSEQ multiplex PCR, yet TCRdb's version contains in-frame clones alone and is incomplete. The sample consists of hundreds of thousands of clones, over 12% of them appearing once. Sequencing was performed on naive CD4+ T cells from blood. These TCRs come from a man aged 18 to 30 with type 1 diabetes.

This clone was found a few times. This chain links TRBV6-7 with TRBJ1-5, with 9 bases that match TRBD1. TRBV6-7 is marked as an open reading frame, function uncertain. This CDR3 is 17 amino acids long. CDR3 loop: CLNLTGTGSASNQPQHF. The CDR3 bases are TGTTTGAATTTAACAGGGACAGGGTCAGCTAGCAATCAGCCCCAGCATTTT.

This clone has only a few counts. The chain combines TRBV11-2 with TRBJ2-1; the match to TRBD2 covers 7 bases. CDR1 SGHAT and CDR2 FQNNGV come from the germline V gene. V lost 5 bases to trimming and J lost 5 bases; unmatched junction nucleotides: 9. This CDR3 contains 15 residues. CDR3 amino acids: CASSTTAGNNNEQFF. Written as DNA, the CDR3 is TGTGCCAGCAGCACCACAGCGGGGAACAACAATGAGCAGTTCTTC.

The rearrangement uses TRBV2 and TRBJ1-1; D might be TRBD1 (5 bases). This CDR3 has 14 residues. CDR1 and CDR2 from the germline V gene are SNHLY and FYNNEI. V dropped 8 bases and J dropped 4 bases, with 17 bases sitting between them. CDR3 nucleotide sequence: TGTGCCAGCGACAGACGGAGCCAAGTCACTGAAGCTTTCTTT. It specifies CASDRRSQVTEAFF. Full variable domain (remainder filled in from reference TRBV2 and TRBJ1-1): EPEVTQTPSHQVTQMGQEVILRCVPISNHLYFYWYRQILGQKVEFLVSFYNNEISEKSEIFDDQFSVERPDGSNFTLKIRSTKLEDSAMYFCASDRRSQVTEAFFGQGTRLTVV.